These T cell receptor beta chains were read from a single sample in a study of human T cells and chemical hapten exposure. TCRdb analysed the RACE reads with MiXCR anew, one entry per CDR3 protein. The table shows 270,000 or so distinct CDR3 sequences, with over 7.5% occurring only once. Material: whole blood, obtained in connection with sensitization to the hapten diphenylcyclopropenone (DPC). Every receptor here comes from a man between 18 and 35 years old with alopecia areata. Some clones in this sample may be carry-over from other donors' samples. Both conserved end residues are part of each CDR3. The order of the fields is V gene, clone size, D gene, J gene, CDR3 protein, CDR3 DNA. A D gene is named only where the DNA matches it firmly. Size is stated for part of the rows, as once, few or many counts, or as a class when the clone is expanded.

>TRBV3-1|NA|NA|TRBJ1-5
CASSQNDRQPQHF
TGTGCCAGCAGCCAAAACGACAGGCAGCCCCAGCATTTT
>TRBV27|NA|NA|TRBJ2-5
CASSPGIPETQYF
TGTGCCAGCAGTCCGGGGATTCCTGAGACCCAGTACTTC
>TRBV20-1|few|NA|TRBJ2-1
CSARKAGSHEQFF
TGCAGTGCTAGGAAGGCGGGGTCCCATGAGCAGTTCTTC
>TRBV29-1|many|NA|TRBJ2-1
CSVQRPSSYNEQFF
TGCAGCGTCCAAAGGCCGAGCTCCTACAATGAGCAGTTCTTC
>TRBV5-1|NA|NA|TRBJ2-1
CASSEGNEQFF
TGCGCCAGCAGCGAGGGGAATGAGCAGTTCTTC
>TRBV6-5|NA|NA|TRBJ2-5
CASLGRYQETQYF
TGTGCCAGCCTGGGACGTTACCAAGAGACCCAGTACTTC
>TRBV11-1|NA|TRBD1|TRBJ2-5
CASSSEPTSTGGQETQYF
TGTGCCAGCAGCTCTGAGCCAACGAGTACAGGGGGCCAAGAGACCCAGTACTTC
>TRBV5-1|many|TRBD2|TRBJ2-1
CASSLGALGLAAYNEQFF
TGCGCCAGCAGCCTAGGCGCTTTGGGACTAGCGGCTTACAATGAGCAGTTCTTC
>TRBV2|few|TRBD1|TRBJ2-2
CASRDPRQGTNTGELFF
TGTGCCAGCAGAGACCCTAGACAGGGGACGAACACCGGGGAGCTGTTTTTT
>TRBV7-7|NA|TRBD1|TRBJ2-1
CASAVDRDDEQFF
TGTGCCAGCGCCGTGGACAGGGATGATGAGCAGTTCTTC
>TRBV5-1|NA|NA|TRBJ1-1
CASSLAGGAMNTEAFF
TGCGCCAGCAGCTTGGCCGGGGGAGCAATGAACACTGAAGCTTTCTTT
>TRBV11-2|NA|TRBD2|TRBJ2-2
CASSTPKRGVGWTGGLFF
TGTGCCAGCAGCACACCCAAGCGGGGCGTTGGGTGGACCGGGGGGCTGTTTTTT
>TRBV12-3/TRBV12-4|few|NA|TRBJ2-2
CASTRGSGGRVTGELFF
TGTGCCAGCACCCGGGGGTCCGGGGGGCGCGTCACCGGGGAGCTGTTTTTT
>TRBV20-1|few|TRBD1|TRBJ2-3
CSALRPGQGRTDTQYF
TGCAGTGCTTTACGACCGGGACAGGGGCGCACAGATACGCAGTATTTT
>TRBV9|few|NA|TRBJ1-6
CASSVESQGNSPLHF
TGTGCCAGCAGCGTAGAGAGCCAGGGGAATTCACCCCTCCACTTT
>TRBV6-6|NA|NA|TRBJ1-2
CASSPGANYGYTF
TGTGCCAGCAGCCCCGGCGCCAACTATGGCTACACCTTC
>TRBV4-2|few|TRBD1|TRBJ2-2
CASSQDLDRGNTGELFF
TGTGCCAGCAGCCAAGATTTGGACAGGGGAAACACCGGGGAGCTGTTTTTT
>TRBV5-1|many|NA|TRBJ1-5
CASSLEPADLAQPQHF
TGCGCCAGCAGCTTGGAGCCGGCTGACCTTGCTCAGCCCCAGCATTTT
>TRBV5-1|NA|TRBD1|TRBJ2-3
CASSSLRDRIGGTQYF
TGCGCCAGCAGCTCCCTCCGGGACAGGATAGGGGGTACGCAGTATTTT
>TRBV4-3|NA|NA|TRBJ1-5
CASSQAPGPQPQHF
TGCGCCAGCAGCCAAGCCCCTGGTCCTCAGCCCCAGCATTTT
>TRBV7-8|few|NA|TRBJ1-5
CASSLETGVDQPQHF
TGTGCCAGCAGCTTAGAGACGGGCGTAGATCAGCCCCAGCATTTT
>TRBV29-1|many|NA|TRBJ2-7
CSVAGLREQYF
TGCAGCGTTGCAGGTCTGCGCGAGCAGTACTTC
>TRBV7-2|many|NA|TRBJ2-3
CASSLRVGPTDTQYF
TGTGCCAGCAGCTTACGGGTTGGGCCCACAGATACGCAGTATTTT
>TRBV5-1|many|NA|TRBJ2-3
CASSLETDTQYF
TGTGCCAGCAGCTTAGAAACAGATACGCAGTATTTT
>TRBV6-2/TRBV6-3|NA|NA|TRBJ2-1
CASSYGQSDEQFF
TGTGCCAGCAGTTACGGACAGTCGGATGAGCAGTTCTTC
>TRBV27|NA|TRBD1|TRBJ1-2
CASSGVGDSPNYGYTF
TGTGCCAGCAGTGGGGTGGGGGACAGCCCTAACTATGGCTACACCTTC
>TRBV20-1|few|TRBD1|TRBJ2-3
CTARSRQGASTDTQYF
TGCACCGCGAGATCCAGACAGGGGGCTAGCACAGATACGCAGTATTTT
>TRBV7-9|once|TRBD1|TRBJ2-5
CASSWPGQGEETQYF
TGTGCCAGCAGCTGGCCGGGACAGGGGGAAGAGACCCAGTACTTC
>TRBV7-7|NA|NA|TRBJ2-2
CASSARSQGTGELFF
TGTGCCAGCAGCGCGCGATCTCAGGGAACCGGGGAGCTGTTTTTT
>TRBV29-1|few|TRBD1|TRBJ2-5
CSARTGLETQYF
TGCAGCGCCAGGACAGGGCTGGAGACCCAGTACTTC
>TRBV7-8|NA|NA|TRBJ2-1
CASSLAVDNEQFF
TGTGCCAGCAGCTTAGCGGTCGACAATGAGCAGTTCTTC
>TRBV5-1|NA|NA|TRBJ1-1
CASSLRGIAPNTEAFF
TGCGCCAGCAGCTTGAGAGGTATAGCACCAAACACTGAAGCTTTCTTT
>TRBV12-3/TRBV12-4|NA|NA|TRBJ2-3
CASSPPWGPDTQYF
TGTGCCAGCAGTCCCCCCTGGGGACCCGATACGCAGTATTTT
>TRBV4-1|many|TRBD2|TRBJ2-1
CASSRQTSGGFYNEQFF
TGCGCCAGCAGCCGCCAGACTAGCGGGGGGTTCTACAATGAGCAGTTCTTC
>TRBV25-1|NA|NA|TRBJ1-1
CASSDPANTEAFF
TGTGCCAGCAGTGACCCGGCGAACACTGAAGCTTTCTTT
>TRBV20-1|NA|NA|TRBJ1-2
CSARDRAVYNYGYTF
TGCAGTGCTAGAGATCGCGCCGTTTATAACTATGGCTACACCTTC
>TRBV15|NA|TRBD2|TRBJ2-3
CATSRKRGLGVSSTDTQYF
TGTGCCACCAGCAGAAAAAGGGGACTAGGAGTTTCTAGCACAGATACGCAGTATTTT
>TRBV5-1|NA|NA|TRBJ2-3
CASSPGGLGDTQYF
TGCGCCAGCAGCCCGGGCGGTCTGGGAGATACGCAGTATTTT
>TRBV5-5|NA|NA|TRBJ1-5
CASSLSGRGNSNQPQHF
TGTGCCAGCAGCTTGAGCGGCAGGGGAAATAGCAATCAGCCCCAGCATTTT
>TRBV3-1|few|NA|TRBJ2-1
CASSHVSNEQFF
TGTGCCAGCAGCCATGTATCCAATGAGCAGTTCTTC
>TRBV5-1|few|TRBD2|TRBJ2-5
CASSSQGTSEETQYF
TGCGCCAGCAGCTCGCAAGGGACTAGCGAAGAGACCCAGTACTTC